There are a few counts of the clone carrying this TCR beta chain. Its antigen is unknown. The sample comes from a study of T cells in Graves' hyperthyroidism and ophthalmopathy. Findings and caveats of the study: Most thyroid clonotypes expanded above 0.001 were also detected in blood.

TCR beta CDR3 regions were amplified from RNA. The study used the HTBI primer set for a first-round RT-PCR of the TCR CDR3. TCRdb used MiXCR to reprocess the multiplex PCR reads, holding one entry per CDR3 protein. The data contain fewer than 450,000 distinct CDR3 sequences, roughly 13% of them singletons. The V gene lost 4 bases and the J gene lost 4 bases, with 13 bases spanning the gap. In germline, CDR1 is DFQATT, CDR2 SNEGSKA (reference sequence). CDR3 length equals 14 residues. The sequenced sample was blood. The chain couples TRBV20-1 to TRBJ2-2; D is unresolved. This sequence was found in a man aged 45-65 years with Graves' ophthalmopathy. The CDR3 spells CSAMKEPITGELFF. The CDR3 DNA reads TGCAGTGCTATGAAGGAACCAATCACCGGGGAGCTGTTTTTT.